The 4 T cell receptor beta chains below were found in one sample sequenced in a study of CD8+CD57+ T cells in acquired aplastic anemia. TCR beta VDJ and CDR3 were profiled, and genomic DNA was the template. TCRdb re-called the reads with MiXCR, one entry per CDR3 protein. The sample has about 130,000 distinct CDR3 sequences, around 50% seen once. Sequenced input: sorted CD4+, CD8+, or CD8+CD57+ T cells (not recorded which) from PBMCs. These TCRs come from a human donor in good health, serving as a control.

V is TRBV25-1 and J is TRBJ1-1, with TRBD1 matching over 7 bases. Per the germline V gene, CDR1 is MGHDK and CDR2 is SYGVNS. V lost 8 bases, J lost 10 bases, and 22 bases stayed unmatched. The CDR3 has 16 residues. The CDR3 DNA follows: TGTGCCAGCTCACCACCGACAGGGTATAGGTCGGGGAGAGCTTTCTTT. It translates to CASSPPTGYRSGRAFF.

As DNA, the CDR3 is TGTGCCACCAGCAGTGGGTCCTATGGCTACACCTTC. Its translation is CATSSGSYGYTF. V usage is TRBV15 and J usage is TRBJ1-2, with no clear D. Germline V gene sequence: CDR1 LNHNV, CDR2 YYDKDF (reference sequence). Trimming removed 3 bases at V and 4 bases at J, with 6 bases between. The CDR3 is 12 amino acids.

About this clonotype: This clone may be a read error of a much larger clone one base away. The genes are TRBV29-1 and TRBJ1-1; D might be TRBD1 (5 bases). The CDR3 has 11 amino acids. The germline gives CDR1 SQVTM, CDR2 ANQGSEA. This CDR3 reads CAITRVTEAFF. The CDR3 region has the DNA TGCGCAATTACCAGGGTCACTGAAGCTTTCTTT. Combining the CDR3 with reference TRBV29-1 and TRBJ1-1 gives the whole variable domain SAVISQKPSRDICQRGTSLTIQCQVDSQVTMMFWYRQQPGQSLTLIATANQGSEATYESGFVIDKFPISRPNLTFSTLTVSNMSPEDSSIYLCAITRVTEAFFGQGTRLTVV.

This clonotype appeared many times. This rearrangement joins TRBV6-1 to TRBJ1-5; TRBD1 is a possible D gene (5 bases). The V end lost 8 bases, the J end lost 2 bases, and 13 bases lay between the germline ends. CDR1 and CDR2 from the germline V gene are MNHNS and SASEGT. There are 14 residues in the CDR3. CDR3 sequence reads: CASVGSQGNQPQHF. The CDR3 DNA reads as TGTGCCAGCGTCGGGTCACAGGGCAATCAGCCCCAGCATTTT.